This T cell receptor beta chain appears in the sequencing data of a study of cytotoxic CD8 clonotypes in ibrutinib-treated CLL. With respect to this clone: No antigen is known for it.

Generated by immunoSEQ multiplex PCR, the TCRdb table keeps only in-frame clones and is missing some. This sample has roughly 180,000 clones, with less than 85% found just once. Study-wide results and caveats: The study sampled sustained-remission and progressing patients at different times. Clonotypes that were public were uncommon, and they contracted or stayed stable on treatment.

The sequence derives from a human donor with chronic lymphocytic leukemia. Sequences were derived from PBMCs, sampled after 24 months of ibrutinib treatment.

CDR3 bases: TGTGCCAGCAGCCCCCAGGGTGGAGAGACCCAGTACTTC. Translation gives CASSPQGGETQYF. This sequence joins TRBV7-9 and TRBJ2-5; D is possibly TRBD1 (5 bases). Germline V lookup: CDR1 SEHNR, CDR2 FQNEAQ (reference sequence). Between the trimmed V and J ends, which lost 5 bases and 4 bases, there was a span of 11 bases. The CDR3 extends over 13 amino acids. Based on the CDR3 plus reference TRBV7-9 and TRBJ2-5, the full variable domain is DTGVSQNPRHKITKRGQNVTFRCDPISEHNRLYWYRQTLGQGPEFLTYFQNEAQLEKSRLLSDRFSAERPKGSFSTLEIQRTEQGDSAMYLCASSPQGGETQYFGPGTRLLVL.